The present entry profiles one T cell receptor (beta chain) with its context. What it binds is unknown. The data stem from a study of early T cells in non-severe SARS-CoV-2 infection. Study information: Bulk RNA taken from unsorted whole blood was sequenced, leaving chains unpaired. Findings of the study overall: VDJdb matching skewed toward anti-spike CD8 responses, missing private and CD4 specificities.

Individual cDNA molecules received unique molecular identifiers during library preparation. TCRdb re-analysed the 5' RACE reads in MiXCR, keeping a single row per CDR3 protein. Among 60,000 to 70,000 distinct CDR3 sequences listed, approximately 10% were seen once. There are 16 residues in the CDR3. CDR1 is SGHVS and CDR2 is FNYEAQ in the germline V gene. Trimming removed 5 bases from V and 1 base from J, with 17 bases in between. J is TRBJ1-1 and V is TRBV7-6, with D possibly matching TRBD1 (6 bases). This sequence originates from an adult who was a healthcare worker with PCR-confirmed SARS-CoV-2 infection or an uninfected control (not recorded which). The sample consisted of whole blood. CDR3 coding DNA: TGTGCCAGCAGCCCCCGGACAGCTGGTCAGAACACTGAAGCTTTCTTT. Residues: CASSPRTAGQNTEAFF. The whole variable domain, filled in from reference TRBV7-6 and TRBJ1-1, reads GAGVSQSPRYKVTKRGQDVALRCDPISGHVSLYWYRQALGQGPEFLTYFNYEAQQDKSGLPNDRFSAERPEGSISTLTIQRTEQRDSAMYRCASSPRTAGQNTEAFFGQGTRLTVV.